Below, one T cell receptor (beta chain) is given with its context. The sample originates from a study of T cell changes during pregnancy in multiple sclerosis. Sequencing was performed with immunoSEQ multiplex PCR; in TCRdb, only in-frame clones are kept and a portion is missing. Among 65,000 to 90,000 clones listed, 85% to 95% were seen once. This sample comprised peripheral blood, obtained before pregnancy. The TCR originated in a female donor with multiple sclerosis, enrolled in a pregnancy study.

The CDR3 loop reads CASSSLGDRGFYEQYF. In DNA, the CDR3 is TGTGCCAGTAGTAGCCTCGGAGACAGGGGTTTCTACGAGCAGTACTTC. The chain uses TRBV19 and TRBJ2-7; 8 nucleotides agree with TRBD1. The CDR3 spans 16 residues. Trimming at V came to 4 bases and at J to 3 bases, leaving 11 bases not matched to a gene. The germline V gene has CDR1 LNHDA and CDR2 SQIVND (reference sequence).